This passage covers 17 T cell receptor beta chains from one sample sequenced in a study of blood T cell repertoires in COVID-19. Using immunoSEQ multiplex PCR, the repertoire was profiled, and TCRdb retains in-frame clones only, with some absent. The table lists 80,000 to 100,000 clones, 85% to 90% of them singletons. Sequencing input: peripheral blood. The receptors were gathered from a human donor with active COVID-19. The donor label of this sample is uncertain.

The chain employs TRBV7-2 and TRBJ2-3; D is unclear. Germline V CDR1 and CDR2: SGHTA, FQGNSA. With 5 bases removed from V and 4 bases from J, the gap between germline ends came to 16 bases. The CDR3 has 15 residues. CDR3 sequence: CASSPLFAVADTQYF. The CDR3 bases are TGTGCCAGCAGCCCCCTCTTTGCGGTTGCAGATACGCAGTATTTT.

This clone has a single count. The chain couples TRBV27 to TRBJ2-1, with D perhaps TRBD2 (5 bases). CDR3 size: 15 residues. Germline CDR1 MNHEY, CDR2 SMNVEV (reference sequence). Between the trimmed V and J ends, which lost 4 bases and 0 bases, there was a span of 10 bases. CDR3: CASSSPRGSYNEQFF. CDR3 coding DNA: TGTGCCAGCAGTTCCCCTCGGGGCTCCTACAATGAGCAGTTCTTC.

This chain connects TRBV5-4 to TRBJ2-7, with TRBD2 matching over 10 bases. This CDR3 has 14 residues. The germline CDR1 and CDR2 sequences are SGHNT and YYREEE (reference sequence). J gave up 3 bases and V 9 bases, and 9 bases lay outside the gene matches. The DNA of the CDR3 is TGTGCCACCAGTGGAGCGGGGGGGGTCTACGAGCAGTACTTC. Translating gives CATSGAGGVYEQYF.

The chain has TRBV6-1 and TRBJ1-6; D not certain. Trimming removed 1 base from V and 4 bases from J, with 11 bases in between. CDR3 length equals 16 residues. CDR1 and CDR2 from the germline V gene are MNHNS and SASEGT. The CDR3 region has the DNA TGTGCCAGCAGTGAAGTTGGTCAAGCTTATAATTCACCCCTCCACTTT. It encodes CASSEVGQAYNSPLHF.

This chain joins TRBV28 and TRBJ1-4, with TRBD1 identical over 8 bases. The CDR3 consists of 16 residues. Trimming took 3 bases from V and 8 from J; bases not matched to a gene: 11. Germline values: CDR1 MDHEN, CDR2 SYDVKM. The CDR3 DNA is TGTGCCAGCAGTTTTTCAGGGGGCTTTACAGTGGAAAAACTGTTTTTT. Encoded protein: CASSFSGGFTVEKLFF.

This chain joins TRBV7-2 and TRBJ2-3, with a tentative D call TRBD2 (5 bases). From germline, CDR1 is SGHTA and CDR2 FQGNSA. The CDR3 consists of 15 residues. Trimming pared 6 bases from V and 2 bases from J, leaving 15 bases between. CDR3 nucleotide sequence: TGTGCCAGCAGACGAGGAAGCGGACCCACAGATACGCAGTATTTT. Its protein product is CASRRGSGPTDTQYF.

The chain carries TRBV5-8 and TRBJ1-5, with D tentatively TRBD1 (5 bases). There are 14 residues in the CDR3. Germline lookup yields CDR1 SGHTS and CDR2 YDEGEE. Between the trimmed V and J ends, which lost 3 bases and 11 bases, there was a span of 18 bases. The CDR3 sequence: CASSWGVERGAQHF. The CDR3 nucleotides read TGTGCCAGCAGCTGGGGGGTGGAAAGAGGGGCCCAGCATTTT. The full variable domain, rest sourced from reference TRBV5-8 and TRBJ1-5, is EAGVTQSPTHLIKTRGQQATLRCSPISGHTSVYWYQQALGLGLQFLLWYDEGEERNRGNFPPRFSGRQFPNYSSELNVNALELEDSALYLCASSWGVERGAQHFGDGTRLSIL.

The chain recombines TRBV4-2 with TRBJ2-2; 11 positions match TRBD2. Trimming at V came to 1 base and at J to 2 bases, leaving 6 bases not matched to a gene. This CDR3 is built from 18 residues. Germline CDR1 and CDR2: LGHNA and YNFKEQ. The CDR3 loop reads CASSQAFGLAGNTGELFF. CDR3 DNA: TGTGCCAGCAGCCAAGCCTTTGGACTAGCGGGCAACACCGGGGAGCTGTTTTTT.

This clone appeared a single time. V is TRBV28 and J is TRBJ1-5; 10 nucleotides align to TRBD1. Germline assignment: CDR1 MDHEN and CDR2 SYDVKM. This CDR3 region has 17 residues. The V gene end was trimmed by 5 bases and the J gene end by 4 bases; junction bases not matched to a gene: 11. The CDR3, as DNA: TGTGCCAGCAGTCACTTGGCCGGGACAGGGGCTAATCAGCCCCAGCATTTT. Its protein product is CASSHLAGTGANQPQHF.

J is TRBJ2-7 and V is TRBV6-6, with a tentative D call TRBD2 (6 bases). This CDR3 has 15 residues. Germline CDR1 and CDR2: MNHNY and SVGAGI (reference sequence). V dropped 6 bases and J dropped 4 bases, with 19 bases sitting between them. In nucleotides, the CDR3 is TGTGCCAGCAGCCGAGCATCGCGGGGAAGTTACGAGCAGTACTTC. It is translated as CASSRASRGSYEQYF.

This chain links TRBV28 with TRBJ2-2, with TRBD2 matching 10 bases. The CDR3 has 16 residues. J gave up 6 bases and V 6 bases, and 10 bases lay outside the gene matches. Per germline, CDR1 MDHEN and CDR2 SYDVKM. The CDR3 reads CASSGGGLAMSGELFF. The DNA of the CDR3 is TGTGCCAGCAGCGGCGGGGGACTAGCGATGTCCGGGGAGCTGTTTTTT.

The chain recombines TRBV19 with TRBJ2-7; TRBD1 matches 9 bases. The CDR3 loop spans 16 amino acids. Germline V gives CDR1 LNHDA, CDR2 SQIVND (reference sequence). V trimming: 10 bases; J trimming: 5 bases; junction bases outside the gene matches: 18. CDR3 loop: CATAKNRDRARHEQYF. Here the CDR3 DNA reads TGTGCCACCGCAAAGAACCGGGACAGGGCTCGCCACGAGCAGTACTTC.

The rearrangement uses TRBV27 and TRBJ2-3; 8 positions agree with TRBD2. The trim removed 8 bases at V and 9 bases at J, leaving 10 bases unmatched. This CDR3 region has 13 residues. Germline V gene data show CDR1 as MNHEY and CDR2 as SMNVEV (reference sequence). The CDR3 sequence: CASSIDSGETQYF. Written as DNA, the CDR3 is TGTGCCAGCTCCATCGATAGCGGGGAAACGCAGTATTTT.

This clone was observed once. The CDR3: CASSPTGALQETQYF. The CDR3 DNA follows: TGCGCCAGCAGCCCCACAGGGGCATTACAAGAGACCCAGTACTTC. This chain links TRBV4-1 with TRBJ2-5; 7 nucleotides agree with TRBD1. The CDR3 is 15 residues long. V gave up 4 bases and J gave up 2 bases; unmatched junction bases: 7. Per the germline V gene, CDR1 is MGHRA and CDR2 is YSYEKL.

The chain is built from TRBV6-5 and TRBJ2-1, with D maybe TRBD2 (7 bases). The CDR3 spans 15 residues. The germline V gene has CDR1 MNHEY and CDR2 SVGAGI. Trimming pared 7 bases from V and 12 bases from J, leaving 25 bases between. The CDR3, as DNA: TGTGCCAGCATTGGTCTAGCGGTCAAGGGGGGCGGGCAGTTCTTC. Translated: CASIGLAVKGGGQFF.

The gene calls are TRBV28 and TRBJ1-1; the D gene is possibly TRBD1 (5 bases). Looked up from germline, CDR1 is MDHEN and CDR2 is SYDVKM. V was trimmed by 3 bases and J by 0 bases, leaving 11 bases between them. The CDR3 has 15 residues. Here the CDR3 DNA reads TGTGCCAGCAGTTTGGGGCGGATGGTGAACACTGAAGCTTTCTTT. This codes for CASSLGRMVNTEAFF.

The chain couples TRBV6-1 to TRBJ2-4, with 9 bases fitting TRBD1. The CDR3 is 16 residues long. The germline V gene encodes CDR1 MNHNS and CDR2 SASEGT. V shed 3 bases, J shed 8 bases, and the junction held 11 bases outside the gene matches. In nucleotides, the CDR3 is TGTGCCAGCAGTGATCTACACACAGGGGGCTGGGACATTCAGTACTTC. Its translation: CASSDLHTGGWDIQYF.